This TCR beta chain was recovered during a study of blood T cell repertoires in COVID-19. Study summary: Samples taken during acute and convalescent COVID-19 were collected in the United States, Italy and Spain. PBMCs, B-cell-depleted T cells, or T cells were the source of the cDNA or gDNA that made up the material.

How the authors handled the data: Amplification with reference gene primers provided the estimates of nucleated cell counts. Sequencing used immunoSEQ multiplex PCR; TCRdb keeps in-frame clones, though not all of them. For V, J and clone size, that table is used; D and trimming come from the DNA. The table shows around 310,000 clones, with 85% to 90% occurring only once. Sequencing was done on a sample of peripheral blood. The TCR was taken from a woman aged 50 to 60 with active or convalescent COVID-19.

DNA for the CDR3: TGTGCCAGCAGCTATAGCGGGAGGGCCCAAAATGAGCAGTTCTTC. Translation: CASSYSGRAQNEQFF. This chain links TRBV11-2 with TRBJ2-1; TRBD2 matches at 11 bases. This CDR3 is 15 amino acids long. The ends lost 4 bases at V and 7 bases at J; junction bases unmatched: 6. CDR1 and CDR2 (germline): SGHAT, FQNNGV.